This TCR beta chain comes out of a study of blood T cell repertoires in COVID-19. The wider study: COVID-19 samples collected from the United States, Italy and Spain covered acute and convalescent phases. The analysed material was cDNA or gDNA that came from T cells, B-cell-depleted T cells, or PBMCs.

The sample holds one count of this clone. Under the authors' procedure: Estimation of nucleated cell counts relied on the amplification of reference gene primers. Data came from immunoSEQ multiplex PCR; TCRdb stores just in-frame clones and leaves some out. Clonal size and the V and J genes are those of that table, whereas D and trimming came from the DNA. The sample has around 140,000 clones, around nine tenths seen once. This sequence was found in a man in his fifties with active or convalescent COVID-19. The sequencing input was peripheral blood.

The CDR3 coding sequence is TGTGCCAGCAGCACCTCTAGAAATGAGCAGTTCTTC. Translated: CASSTSRNEQFF. The chain uses TRBV9 and TRBJ2-1; D call uncertain. From germline, CDR1 is SGDLS and CDR2 YYNGEE. The CDR3 loop spans 12 amino acids. V was shortened by 4 bases and J by 7 bases, with 9 bases between the two germline ends.